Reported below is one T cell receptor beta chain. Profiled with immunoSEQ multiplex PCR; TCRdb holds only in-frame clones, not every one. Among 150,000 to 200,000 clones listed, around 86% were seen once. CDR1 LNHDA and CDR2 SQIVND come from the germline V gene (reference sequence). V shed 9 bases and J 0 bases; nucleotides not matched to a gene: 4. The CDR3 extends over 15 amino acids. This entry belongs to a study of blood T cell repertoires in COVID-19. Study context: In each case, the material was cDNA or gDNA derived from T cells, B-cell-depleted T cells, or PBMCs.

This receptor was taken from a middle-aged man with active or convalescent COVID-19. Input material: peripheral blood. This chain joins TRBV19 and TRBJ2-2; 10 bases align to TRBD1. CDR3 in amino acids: CASKTGGANTGELFF. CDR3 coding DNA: TGTGCCAGCAAGACAGGGGGCGCGAACACCGGGGAGCTGTTTTTT.